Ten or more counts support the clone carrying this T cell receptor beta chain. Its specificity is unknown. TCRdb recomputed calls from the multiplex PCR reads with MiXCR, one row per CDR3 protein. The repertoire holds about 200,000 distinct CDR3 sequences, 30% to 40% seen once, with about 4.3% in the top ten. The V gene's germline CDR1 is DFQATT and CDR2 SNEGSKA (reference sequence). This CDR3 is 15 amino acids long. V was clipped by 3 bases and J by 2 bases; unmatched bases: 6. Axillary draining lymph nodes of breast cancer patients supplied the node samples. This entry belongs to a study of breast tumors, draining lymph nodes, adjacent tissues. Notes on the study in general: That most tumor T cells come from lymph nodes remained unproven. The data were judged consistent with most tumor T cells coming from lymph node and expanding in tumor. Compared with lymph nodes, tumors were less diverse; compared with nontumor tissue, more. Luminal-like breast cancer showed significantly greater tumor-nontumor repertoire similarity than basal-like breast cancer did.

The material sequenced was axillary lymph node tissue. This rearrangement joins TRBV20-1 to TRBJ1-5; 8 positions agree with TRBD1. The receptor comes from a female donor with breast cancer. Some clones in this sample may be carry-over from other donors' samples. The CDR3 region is CSASRGRGGNQPQHF. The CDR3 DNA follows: TGCAGTGCTAGCAGGGGGCGAGGCGGCAATCAGCCCCAGCATTTT.